Here is one T cell receptor beta chain with its context. The repertoire was sequenced with immunoSEQ multiplex PCR; TCRdb's copy has only in-frame clones and lacks some. The sample yields around 93,000 clones, roughly 90% seen once. This sample was included in a study of control samples from healthy donors and cancer patients. The CDR3 runs 19 residues. V lost 2 bases to trimming and J lost 1 base; unmatched junction nucleotides: 13. Germline CDR1 and CDR2: LGHDT and YNNKEL (reference sequence). The source material was blood. The sequence was collected from a human donor in good health. The donor label of this sample is uncertain. The rearrangement uses TRBV3-1 (or the pseudogene TRBV3-2) and TRBJ2-3; 9 bases match TRBD2. The CDR3 sequence: CASSQKRGERRSGTDTQYF. CDR3 in DNA: TGTGCCAGCAGCCAAAAGCGGGGGGAAAGAAGGTCGGGCACAGATACGCAGTATTTT.